The present entry profiles one T cell receptor (beta chain) with its context. The antigen it binds to is not known. Base qualities are not recorded, but no much larger clone differs from it by a single base. The data stem from a study of cytomegalovirus exposure and HLA in healthy donors (dated by TCRdb to about 2017). Regarding the research as a whole: According to an earlier analysis of around 600 of the donors, about 179 million T cells yielded some 120 million unique TCR beta sequences and 250 to 350 Gb of sequence data. An early release that covered more than 550 HLA-typed donors contained 250 to 350 gigabases of sequencing data and tens of millions of unique TCR sequences. Of the roughly 390 genotyped donors, 81% were placed in the genetic ancestry cluster associated with self-reported Caucasian donors. The study aimed to test whether cataloging public T cell receptors could reveal signatures of past pathogen exposure. The study profiled the T cell repertoires of around 700 subjects by immunosequencing and related them to cytomegalovirus serostatus. Along with the approximately 650-subject first cohort, a separate validation cohort of over 90 different subjects was used. To predict cytomegalovirus infection status, the study combined high-throughput TCR immunosequencing, statistical association of individual TCRs with disease status, and machine learning. In a later analysis, previously published TCR beta repertoires from several hundred donors were re-analyzed and high-resolution HLA genotyping was added so that TCR occurrence patterns could be studied. Rather than drawing on any new phenotypic data, the later analysis identified candidate immune exposures from TCR beta sequences and the way those sequences occurred across donors. An earlier analysis of 587 of the donors used high-throughput TCR beta sequencing to judge whether each TCR beta V gene segment behaved as functional or pseudogenic. Donor age, sex, ethnicity and CMV serostatus were compiled together with the repertoire data. A later genetic analysis took genome-wide SNP genotypes for 398 of the 666 donors and used that subset as a discovery cohort. All discovery cohort repertoires had been generated on a single sequencing platform. Class I and class II HLA loci were covered by the typing at four-digit resolution. Typing coverage varied by locus: roughly 629-640 donors for A, B, C, DRB1 and DQB1; roughly 500 for DQA1; approximately 570 for DPA1; more than 450 for DPB1. Several DR-DQ haplotypes were treated as single units for association and clustering because of strong linkage in the cohort. On average, 235,054 unique TCR beta nucleotide sequences were sequenced per donor among a few hundred genotyped donors of the cohort, with roughly 20% of those sequences being non-productive. The investigation overall reported the following: In a later analysis, more than 15,000 TCR beta sequences were associated with specific HLA alleles at a false discovery rate of 0.05. Only TCR beta chains were sequenced in this cohort, and the absence of alpha or paired-chain data limited detectable features. Some IMGT-functional V segments, including TRBV6-2 and TRBV6-3, could not be told apart with the 87-base-pair reads, so those segments were excluded. A further reported finding was that TCR beta sequences accurately predicted the HLA-A and HLA-B alleles for most subjects in the first cohort. A later analysis found that HLA-associated TCR beta chains were more clonally expanded and had lower generation probabilities than equally common non-associated chains. The presence/absence analyses assumed that sequencing depth was roughly uniform across donors, and that assumption may not be true. A cluster of highly shared sequence variants was judged likely to represent a technical artifact of the sequencing pipeline. According to the authors, the approach could potentially be generalized to other disease states and immunological phenotypes. In a later analysis, most CMV-associated TCR beta chains were found to appear HLA-restricted, with HLA associations seemingly driven largely by CMV exposure. Cytomegalovirus status was reported to be diagnosed by the classifier with high specificity and sensitivity in both the original and validation cohorts. In an earlier analysis of fewer than 750 of the donors, most TCR beta V segments were observed in productive rearrangements about 87% or about 30% of the time, broadly matching IMGT annotations. In a later analysis, TCR association rates were found to vary across HLA loci, with the most associated TCRs seen for DRB1 alleles and the fewest for HLA-C alleles. Linkage disequilibrium might explain the correlated functional status among segregating V segments, but an unknown experimental factor could not be excluded. While some public TCRs were present in many individuals, most TCR sequences turned up only very rarely across donors. Several of the top co-occurrence clusters appeared to be linked to parvovirus B19, influenza, CMV and Epstein-Barr virus, according to a later analysis. According to a later genetic analysis, donors in an Asian-associated ancestry cluster had fewer N-insertions in productive TCRs than the roughly 700-donor mean. A later genetic analysis associated a missense DCLRE1C variant with V-gene and J-gene trimming of TCR beta chains, and an independent cohort replicated the association. The earlier analysis of some 560 of the donors excluded 15 to 20 rarely observed V segments, including chromosome 9 orphons, because counts were too low. Strong co-occurrence of HLA alleles, especially DR and DQ, made assigning TCR associations to individual alleles difficult. For the cohort, immune exposure information was limited to CMV serostatus. The study gave a list of about 170 TCR beta chains associated with cytomegalovirus. A few of the identified cytomegalovirus-associated TCR beta chains were confirmed in vitro to be specific for cytomegalovirus antigens. Because some donors lacked HLA typing at each locus, the association tests relied only on the typed subset.

Libraries were built with the immunoSEQ multiplex PCR assay. The multiplex PCR relied on a mix of 60 forward primers for TCR Vbeta segments and 13 reverse primers for TCR Jbeta segments. The CDR3 region of rearranged TCR beta genes was amplified from genomic DNA by a multiplex PCR assay. Amplified TCR beta libraries were sequenced as 87-base-pair reads on the Illumina HiSeq System. Per the original workflow: A later analysis counted around 72 million unique TCR beta chains across the roughly 700 repertoires, and around 9.9 million of these chains were shared by at least two donors. Raw reads were error-corrected and collapsed into unique sequences by a nearest-neighbor algorithm in which closely related sequences were merged to remove PCR and sequencing errors. Alignment of CDR3 sequences to IMGT reference sequences was used to assign V, D and J gene segments. For a sequence to be retained, a match of at least six nucleotides to both a V gene segment and a J gene segment was required. Rearrangements were called productive when the CDR3 lacked stop codons and stayed in frame with V and J; all others were non-productive. CDR3 was defined by IMGT convention, running from the second conserved V-encoded cysteine to the conserved J-encoded phenylalanine. In an earlier analysis of around 640 of the donors, sequences lacking an unambiguous match to a single V gene segment were excluded. An earlier analysis of several hundred of the donors called V segments functional above 56.7% productive rearrangements and segregating when the between-donor standard deviation exceeded 5%. To diagnose cytomegalovirus status from the catalog of TCR beta chain sequences, a statistical classification framework was built. In a later analysis, TCR nucleotide sequences were compared against IMGT/GENE-DB human TR gene sequences so that V and J genes could be assigned. The TCRdist pipeline was used in a later analysis to assign CDR3 sequences and most-parsimonious VDJ recombination scenarios. In a later analysis, each TCR beta chain was defined by its CDR3 amino acid sequence together with its V-gene family, and reads lacking a unique V-gene family were excluded. A later analysis removed 550 to 650 highly shared, low-generation-probability nucleotide sequences to deal with suspected cross-contamination and a sequencing artifact. A later analysis calculated a clonal expansion index for each public chain from normalized within-repertoire ranks of inferred template counts. In a later analysis, generation probabilities were computed with a VDJ recombination model fitted to out-of-frame rearrangements, and the resulting probabilities were checked against IGoR. In a later analysis, TCR-TCR, TCR-HLA and TCR-CMV co-occurrence was scored with hypergeometric tests, and a repertoire-size bias correction was applied to TCR pairs. False discovery rates were estimated in a later analysis by permuting HLA or CMV assignments 20 times. In a later analysis, co-occurring TCRs were grouped with DBSCAN, and TCRdist sequence similarity was added when clustering was performed within HLA-allele-positive subsets. Repertoires with fewer than 30,000 or more than 120,000 public chains, plus five repertoires with anomalous nucleotide sharing, were excluded from co-occurrence clustering. TCRdb's version of the immuneACCESS table is confined to in-frame rearrangements and falls short of the full clone set. An unresolved V gene accounts for under half of the shortfall where checked; the remainder is of unknown origin. That table is the source of V, J and clone size, and D and trimming were worked out from the DNA. Within this sample are approximately 180,000 clones, with 70% to 90% of them counted one time only. The ten largest make up roughly 5.2% of the sample.

The cohort was made up of around 720 healthy bone marrow donors. At the time of sampling, all cohort members were nominally healthy, though unrecorded immune exposures were likely present. The donor tested CMV seropositive and was one of the 289 seropositive cohort members. Every donor gave a peripheral blood sample, and the peripheral blood mononuclear cells from that sample were used for TCR beta sequencing. Genomic DNA extraction from the blood cell samples was performed with the Qiagen DNeasy Blood Extraction Kit. For CDR1 and CDR2, the germline V gene lists SGDLS and YYNGEE. The CDR3 runs 15 amino acids, cysteine and phenylalanine included. CDR3 DNA only is kept here, 45 bases in frame from base 1. Cut back by 0 bases and 3 bases, the V and J ends lie 11 bases apart.

The sequenced sample consisted of PBMCs. The chain couples TRBV9 to TRBJ2-3; TRBD2 is a possible D gene, resting on 5 matching bases. The sequence derives from a girl aged 10 to 17 in good health and CMV-seropositive. The nucleotides read TGTGCCAGCAGCGTAGTTATGTCGGGAACAGATACGCAGTATTTT. It encodes CASSVVMSGTDTQYF.